The 32 T cell receptor beta chains below come from one sample, sequenced in a study of blood T cells in healthy people across ages. A second PCR of 7 to 11 cycles used a sample-barcoded 5' primer and a J-beta primer mix. TCRdb reprocessed the 5' RACE reads with MiXCR, giving one entry per CDR3 protein. The sample includes about 1,600,000 distinct CDR3 sequences, approximately 38% of them seen just once. Sequences were obtained from blood. The receptor set was obtained from a woman younger than 35 in good health.

This clonotype was detected only a few times. The rearrangement links TRBV9 to TRBJ2-3, with 8 bases matching TRBD2. Germline CDR1 SGDLS, CDR2 YYNGEE. The J segment lost 2 bases and the V segment lost 4 bases, leaving 6 bases of the junction unmatched. The CDR3 totals 15 residues. The DNA of the CDR3 is TGTGCCAGCAGCAGTAGCGGGGTGCTCACAGATACGCAGTATTTT. Translated: CASSSSGVLTDTQYF.

V and J are TRBV6-6 and TRBJ2-7; 7 nucleotides line up with TRBD1. Trimming at V came to 2 bases and at J to 3 bases, leaving 7 bases not matched to a gene. CDR3 size: 15 residues. Germline CDR1 is MNHNY and CDR2 is SVGAGI (reference sequence). In nucleotides, the CDR3 is TGTGCCAGCAGTTACGGGACAGCGACCAACTACGAGCAGTACTTC. Amino acids: CASSYGTATNYEQYF.

This chain joins TRBV27 and TRBJ2-5; 7 positions match TRBD1. Judging by the DNA end, TRBJ2-7 fits better; the J call may be wrong. The germline V gene encodes CDR1 MNHEY and CDR2 SMNVEV (reference sequence). The CDR3 covers 14 residues. Here the CDR3 reads CASSTPGQIHEQYF. The DNA for the CDR3 is TGTGCCAGCAGTACGCCGGGACAGATCCACGAGCAGTACTTC.

This rearrangement joins TRBV5-5 to TRBJ1-1, with unresolved D. Trimming removed 1 base from V and 1 base from J, with 8 bases in between. The CDR3 runs to 14 residues. Germline CDR1 reads SGHKS; CDR2 reads YYEKEE (reference sequence). Here the CDR3 reads CASSLSKTNTEAFF. DNA of the CDR3: TGTGCCAGCAGCTTGAGTAAAACGAACACTGAAGCTTTCTTT.

This clonotype was seen only once. V is TRBV7-2 and J is TRBJ1-2; possible D gene TRBD1, 5 bases. The ends were cut back, 1 base at V and 4 bases at J, with 13 bases in the middle. This CDR3 spans 15 amino acids. Germline-derived CDR1 and CDR2 are SGHTA and FQGNSA. The CDR3: CASSLVRGVGYGYTF. The CDR3 nucleotides read TGTGCCAGCAGCTTAGTCCGGGGGGTAGGCTATGGCTACACCTTC.

The chain recombines TRBV13 with TRBJ2-5, with 11 bases identical to TRBD2. CDR1 PRHDT and CDR2 FYEKMQ come from the germline V gene (reference sequence). This CDR3 is 16 amino acids long. The trim removed 5 bases at V and 1 base at J, leaving 6 bases unmatched. CDR3 nucleotide sequence: TGTGCCAGCAGCATCGGACTAGCGGGCCTCCAAGAGACCCAGTACTTC. Amino acids: CASSIGLAGLQETQYF.

The chain recombines TRBV29-1 with TRBJ1-4; D is perhaps TRBD1 (5 bases). The germline gives CDR1 SQVTM, CDR2 ANQGSEA. Trimming took off 4 bases at V and 7 bases at J, with 16 bases between the two ends. The CDR3 consists of 14 residues. The CDR3 spells CSVAKTGGGEKLFF. The CDR3 region has the DNA TGCAGCGTTGCTAAAACGGGGGGTGGTGAAAAACTGTTTTTT.

The chain couples TRBV11-2 to TRBJ2-5; 10 bases are shared with TRBD2. The J call may be incorrect, as the DNA end agrees better with TRBJ2-7. The CDR3 runs 17 residues. Germline V gene lookup returns CDR1 SGHAT and CDR2 FQNNGV. In DNA, the CDR3 is TGTGCCAGCAGCTTAGATCTGCCTAGCGGGAGATTGGGCGAGCAGTACTTC. Amino acids: CASSLDLPSGRLGEQYF.

This clonotype has more than one count but fewer than ten. This rearrangement joins TRBV20-1 to TRBJ2-7; D might be TRBD2 (5 bases). V was trimmed by 3 bases and J by 2 bases, leaving 8 bases between them. Germline lookup yields CDR1 DFQATT and CDR2 SNEGSKA (reference sequence). The CDR3 loop spans 12 amino acids. In nucleotides, the CDR3 is TGCAGTGCTAGTCTCGGGACCTACGAGCAGTACTTC. This gives the protein CSASLGTYEQYF.

This clonotype has just a few counts. The rearrangement uses TRBV6-1 and TRBJ2-5; D is unclear. The CDR3 is made up of 15 amino acids. CDR1 and CDR2 from the germline V gene are MNHNS and SASEGT. Trimming removed 11 bases from V and 1 base from J, with 20 bases in between. CDR3 sequence: CAARPAKAFQETQYF. The CDR3, as DNA: TGTGCCGCCCGGCCAGCAAAAGCGTTCCAAGAGACCCAGTACTTC.

This clonotype has a handful of counts. The chain has TRBV28 and TRBJ2-7, with D perhaps TRBD1 (6 bases). Germline V gene lookup returns CDR1 MDHEN and CDR2 SYDVKM. This CDR3 has 14 residues. Trimming shortened V by 6 bases and J by 3 bases, and 15 bases separated the two germline ends. CDR3 nucleotide sequence: TGTGCCAGCAGACATACTGGGACAAGCTACGAGCAGTACTTC. Amino acids: CASRHTGTSYEQYF.

This chain uses TRBV18 with TRBJ2-4; TRBD2 aligns across 12 bases. The CDR3 length is 17 residues. CDR1 KGHSH and CDR2 LQKENI come from the germline V gene. Germline trimming cut 6 bases from V and 2 bases from J; bases unmatched to any gene: 8. CDR3 DNA sequence: TGTGCCAGCTCGGAACTAGCGGGAGGAAAGTCCAAAAACATTCAGTACTTC. Translating it yields CASSELAGGKSKNIQYF.

This clonotype was counted between two and nine times. This sequence joins TRBV6-1 and TRBJ1-2, with D unresolved. Germline loops: CDR1 MNHNS, CDR2 SASEGT. The CDR3 runs to 13 residues. Trimming took off 2 bases at V and 5 bases at J, with 9 bases between the two ends. CDR3 nucleotides: TGTGCCAGCAGTGAATCCGGGATTTATGGCTACACCTTC. Translated: CASSESGIYGYTF.

This clonotype was found a few times. V gene TRBV7-9 combines with J gene TRBJ2-4; D is uncertain. Judging by the DNA end, TRBJ2-7 fits better; the J call may be wrong. The V gene's germline CDR1 is SEHNR and CDR2 FQNEAQ (reference sequence). CDR3 length equals 15 residues. CDR3 protein: CASSLARQAHSEQYF. CDR3 DNA: TGTGCCAGCAGCTTAGCTAGGCAGGCCCACTCCGAGCAGTACTTC.

The V call is TRBV3-1, the J call TRBJ1-1; the match to TRBD1 covers 7 bases. Losses at the gene ends were 2 bases for V and 7 bases for J; bases not matched to a gene: 4. The CDR3 loop spans 13 amino acids. Germline V CDR1 and CDR2: LGHDT, YNNKEL (reference sequence). The CDR3: CASSQRQGGEAFF. For the CDR3, the DNA is TGTGCCAGCAGCCAACGACAGGGTGGTGAAGCTTTCTTT.

This clonotype was seen more than once but under ten times. The CDR3 nucleotides are TGTGCCAGCAGCGGTGGGGGGTTAGCCAAAAACATTCAGTACTTC. Residues: CASSGGGLAKNIQYF. The chain joins TRBV13 to TRBJ2-4, with D perhaps matching TRBD2 (6 bases). Germline V gene sequence: CDR1 PRHDT, CDR2 FYEKMQ (reference sequence). This CDR3 has 15 residues. Between the trimmed V and J ends, which lost 5 bases and 0 bases, there was a span of 11 bases.

The V gene is TRBV27, the J gene TRBJ2-1; D is ambiguous. Germline V gene sequence: CDR1 MNHEY, CDR2 SMNVEV (reference sequence). This CDR3 has 14 amino acids. With 7 bases removed from V and 7 bases from J, the gap between germline ends came to 17 bases. The CDR3: CASTLSPLGNEQFF. The CDR3 region has the DNA TGTGCCAGCACCCTGTCCCCATTGGGGAATGAGCAGTTCTTC.

The J gene is TRBJ1-2, the V gene TRBV4-1; D possibly corresponds to TRBD1 (5 bases). CDR1 MGHRA and CDR2 YSYEKL come from the germline V gene. Trimming pared 0 bases from V and 0 bases from J, leaving 11 bases between. The CDR3 is made up of 16 amino acids. The CDR3 sequence is CASSQDGRDSNYGYTF. The CDR3 DNA is TGCGCCAGCAGCCAAGATGGGCGGGACTCTAACTATGGCTACACCTTC.

The chain employs TRBV3-1 and TRBJ2-1; TRBD2 agrees at 7 bases. The CDR3 totals 15 residues. Germline V gene lookup returns CDR1 LGHDT and CDR2 YNNKEL (reference sequence). Trimming removed 4 bases from V and 8 bases from J; junction bases left unmatched: 11. CDR3 sequence reads: CASSRGEGGPYEQFF. The CDR3 region has the DNA TGTGCCAGCAGCCGCGGCGAGGGAGGGCCCTATGAGCAGTTCTTC.

The chain joins TRBV20-1 to TRBJ2-7; D is tentatively TRBD1 or TRBD2 (6 bases each). CDR1 and CDR2 from the germline V gene are DFQATT and SNEGSKA (reference sequence). The CDR3 contains 15 residues. The V end was cut by 6 bases, the J end by 7 bases, with 25 bases between. The DNA for the CDR3 is TGCAGTGCCCCAGAGGGGGGAGCCCTCTACAATGAGCAGTACTTC. It yields the protein CSAPEGGALYNEQYF.

The chain combines TRBV6-2 or TRBV6-3 with TRBJ1-2; 9 nucleotides agree with TRBD1. The CDR3 extends over 15 amino acids. The V gene's germline CDR1 is MNHEY and CDR2 SVGEGT. The trim removed 6 bases at V and 3 bases at J, leaving 8 bases unmatched. The CDR3 bases are TGTGCCAGCAGAGTCCGGGACAGGGTATACTATGGCTACACCTTC. This gives the protein CASRVRDRVYYGYTF.

This clonotype was picked up a small number of times. The chain combines TRBV7-2 with TRBJ2-7; D not resolved. The germline gives CDR1 SGHTA, CDR2 FQGNSA. This CDR3 contains 15 residues. The V end lost 3 bases, the J end lost 6 bases, and 18 bases lay between the germline ends. The CDR3 sequence is CASSFLAARSIEQYF. CDR3 DNA: TGTGCCAGCAGCTTCTTGGCTGCCCGGTCGATCGAGCAGTACTTC. The full variable domain, with the rest looked up from reference TRBV7-2 and TRBJ2-7, is GAGVSQSPSNKVTEKGKDVELRCDPISGHTALYWYRQSLGQGLEFLIYFQGNSAPDKSGLPSDRFSAERTGGSVSTLTIQRTQQEDSAVYLCASSFLAARSIEQYFGPGTRLTVT.

In this sample, this clonotype turned up a few times. The gene calls are TRBV4-1 and TRBJ2-5; 8 positions match TRBD2. The CDR3 is made up of 18 amino acids. V was pared by 0 bases and J by 4 bases, with 13 bases of the junction left unmatched. Germline V gene data show CDR1 as MGHRA and CDR2 as YSYEKL. CDR3 nucleotides: TGCGCCAGCAGCCAAGATCGCCTAGCGGGCCCAACTCGAGAGACCCAGTACTTC. Translation: CASSQDRLAGPTRETQYF.

The chain carries TRBV12-3 or TRBV12-4 and TRBJ2-1; 7 nucleotides line up with TRBD2. Unmatched junction bases numbered 4, after V lost 5 bases and J lost 6 bases. This CDR3 region has 13 residues. The CDR3 loop is CASSALAANEQFF. CDR3 in DNA: TGTGCCAGCAGTGCCCTAGCGGCCAATGAGCAGTTCTTC.

The chain uses TRBV5-1 and TRBJ2-1; 10 bases are shared with TRBD1. J lost 2 bases, V lost 0 bases, and 2 bases had no gene match. This CDR3 region has 16 residues. CDR1 and CDR2 (germline): SGHRS, YFSETQ. CDR3 sequence (DNA): TGCGCCAGCAGCTTGGCGGACAGGGGGGCCTACAATGAGCAGTTCTTC. Translated, it gives CASSLADRGAYNEQFF. The variable domain in full, with the rest retrieved from reference TRBV5-1 and TRBJ2-1, is KAGVTQTPRYLIKTRGQQVTLSCSPISGHRSVSWYQQTPGQGLQFLFEYFSETQRNKGNFPGRFSGRQFSNSRSEMNVSTLELGDSALYLCASSLADRGAYNEQFFGPGTRLTVL.

This CDR3 reads CASSLREFAGGTQYF. The CDR3 DNA is TGTGCCAGCAGCTTGAGGGAATTCGCAGGAGGGACCCAGTACTTC. The chain carries TRBV11-2 and TRBJ2-7; D is perhaps TRBD2 (5 bases). TRBJ2-5 explains the end of the DNA better; the J call may be wrong. Per the germline V gene, CDR1 is SGHAT and CDR2 is FQNNGV. The CDR3 has 15 residues.

This sequence joins TRBV7-9 and TRBJ2-3, with D maybe TRBD1 (6 bases). This CDR3 comprises 16 residues. Deletions cut 5 bases from V and 3 bases from J, with 18 bases between. Germline V gives CDR1 SEHNR, CDR2 FQNEAQ (reference sequence). In DNA, the CDR3 is TGTGCCAGCAGCCTCGGACAGAGTGACCGAACAGATACGCAGTATTTT. It is translated as CASSLGQSDRTDTQYF.

The V and J genes are TRBV3-1 and TRBJ2-7; TRBD2 agrees at 13 bases. This CDR3 region has 16 residues. From germline, CDR1 is LGHDT and CDR2 YNNKEL (reference sequence). J lost 10 bases, V lost 0 bases, and 9 bases had no gene match. CDR3 coding DNA: TGTGCCAGCAGCCAAGAGCACTCCGGGACTAGCGGGGCCCAGTACTTC. This sequence encodes CASSQEHSGTSGAQYF.

As to this clonotype: One end of the junction fails to match germline, which may point to a read error. This chain links TRBV11-2 with TRBJ1-2; unclear D gene. CDR3 size: 14 residues. The germline gives CDR1 SGHAT, CDR2 FQNNGV. The CDR3 sequence is CASTLPGNRYGYTF. CDR3 DNA: TGTGCCAGCACCTTACCTGGGAATCGCTATGGCTACACCTTC.

This clonotype was detected a few times. V and J are TRBV6-1 and TRBJ2-1; 8 bases are shared with TRBD2. This CDR3 has 14 amino acids. Per the germline V gene, CDR1 is MNHNS and CDR2 is SASEGT. The trim removed 3 bases at V and 7 bases at J, leaving 5 bases unmatched. CDR3 in amino acids: CASSDWAGGNEQFF. Written as DNA, the CDR3 is TGTGCCAGCAGTGATTGGGCGGGAGGTAATGAGCAGTTCTTC.

This clonotype was detected only a few times. The chain has TRBV12-3 or TRBV12-4 and TRBJ2-3; 9 bases fit TRBD1. Trimming at V came to 2 bases and at J to 5 bases, leaving 5 bases not matched to a gene. The CDR3 has 15 amino acids. The CDR3, as DNA: TGTGCCAGCAGTTTACTCACAGGGGGCTTAGATACGCAGTATTTT. Amino acid sequence: CASSLLTGGLDTQYF.

This chain uses TRBV3-1 with TRBJ2-5, with 11 bases aligning to TRBD2. V lost 0 bases to trimming and J lost 5 bases; unmatched junction nucleotides: 5. Looked up from germline, CDR1 is LGHDT and CDR2 is YNNKEL (reference sequence). The CDR3 sequence is 16 residues long. In DNA, the CDR3 is TGTGCCAGCAGCCAAGAAATAGCGGGGGGGCAGGAGACCCAGTACTTC. The encoded protein is CASSQEIAGGQETQYF.